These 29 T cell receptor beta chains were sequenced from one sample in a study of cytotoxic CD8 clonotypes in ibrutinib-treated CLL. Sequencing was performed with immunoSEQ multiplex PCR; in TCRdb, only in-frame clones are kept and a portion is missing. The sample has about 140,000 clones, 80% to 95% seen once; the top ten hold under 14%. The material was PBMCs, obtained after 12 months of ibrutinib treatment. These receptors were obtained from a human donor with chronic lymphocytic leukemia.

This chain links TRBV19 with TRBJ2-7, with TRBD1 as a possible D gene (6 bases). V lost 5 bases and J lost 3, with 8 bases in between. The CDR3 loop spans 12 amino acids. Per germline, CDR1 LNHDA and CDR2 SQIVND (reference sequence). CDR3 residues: CASSPQGYEQYF. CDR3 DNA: TGTGCCAGTAGTCCACAGGGCTACGAGCAGTACTTC.

The CDR3 sequence is CASSFVLGGELFF. CDR3 in DNA: TGTGCCAGCAGCTTCGTTTTGGGCGGGGAGCTGTTTTTT. V is TRBV11-3 and J is TRBJ2-2; D remains unclear. The germline V and J ends were trimmed by 3 bases and 7 bases, with 9 bases remaining between them. This CDR3 has 13 residues. Looked up from germline, CDR1 is SGHNT and CDR2 is YENEEA.

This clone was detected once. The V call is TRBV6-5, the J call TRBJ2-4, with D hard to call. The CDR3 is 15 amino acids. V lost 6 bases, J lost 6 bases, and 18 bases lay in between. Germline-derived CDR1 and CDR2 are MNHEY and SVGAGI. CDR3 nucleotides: TGTGCCAGCAGCCCAGACTCCCCATGGGGAAACATTCAGTACTTC. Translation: CASSPDSPWGNIQYF.

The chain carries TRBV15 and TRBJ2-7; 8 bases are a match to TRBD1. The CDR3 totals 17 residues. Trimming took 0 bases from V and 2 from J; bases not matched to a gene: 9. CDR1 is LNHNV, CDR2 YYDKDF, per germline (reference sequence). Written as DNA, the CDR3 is TGTGCCACCAGCAGAGACCGCGGACAGGGTCAAACCTACGAGCAGTACTTC. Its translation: CATSRDRGQGQTYEQYF.

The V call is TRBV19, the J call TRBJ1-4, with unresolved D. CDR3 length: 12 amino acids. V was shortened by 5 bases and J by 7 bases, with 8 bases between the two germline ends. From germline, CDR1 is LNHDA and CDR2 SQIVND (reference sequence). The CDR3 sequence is CASSFGSEKLFF. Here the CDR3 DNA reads TGTGCCAGTAGTTTTGGGAGTGAAAAACTGTTTTTT.

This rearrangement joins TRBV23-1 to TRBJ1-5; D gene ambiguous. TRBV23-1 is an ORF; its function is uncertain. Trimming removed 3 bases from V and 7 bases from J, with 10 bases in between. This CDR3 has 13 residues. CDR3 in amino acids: CASSHRLKQPQHF. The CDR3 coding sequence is TGCGCCAGCAGTCATAGGCTAAAACAGCCCCAGCATTTT.

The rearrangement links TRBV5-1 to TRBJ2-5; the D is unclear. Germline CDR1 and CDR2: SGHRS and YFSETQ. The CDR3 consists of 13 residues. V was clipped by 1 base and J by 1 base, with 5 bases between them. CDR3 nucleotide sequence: TGCGCCAGCAGCTTGCCCCTCCAAGAGACCCAGTACTTC. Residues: CASSLPLQETQYF.

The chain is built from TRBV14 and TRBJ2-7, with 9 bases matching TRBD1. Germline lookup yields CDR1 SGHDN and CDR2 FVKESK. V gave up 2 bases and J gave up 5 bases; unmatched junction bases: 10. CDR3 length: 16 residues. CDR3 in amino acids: CASSQTGTGLIDEQYF. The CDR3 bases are TGTGCCAGCAGCCAAACCGGGACAGGGTTAATCGACGAGCAGTACTTC. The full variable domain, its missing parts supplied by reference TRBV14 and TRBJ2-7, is EAGVTQFPSHSVIEKGQTVTLRCDPISGHDNLYWYRRVMGKEIKFLLHFVKESKQDESGMPNNRFLAERTGGTYSTLKVQPAELEDSGVYFCASSQTGTGLIDEQYFGPGTRLTVT.

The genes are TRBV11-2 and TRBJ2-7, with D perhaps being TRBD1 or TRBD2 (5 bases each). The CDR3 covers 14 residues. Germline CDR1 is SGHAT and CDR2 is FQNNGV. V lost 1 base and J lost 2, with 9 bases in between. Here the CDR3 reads CASSLAGRAYEQYF. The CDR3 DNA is TGTGCCAGCAGCTTAGCGGGACGAGCCTACGAGCAGTACTTC.

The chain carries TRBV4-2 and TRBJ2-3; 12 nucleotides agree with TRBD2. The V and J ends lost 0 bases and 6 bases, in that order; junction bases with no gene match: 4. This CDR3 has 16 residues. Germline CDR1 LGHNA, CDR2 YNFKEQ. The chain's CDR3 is CASSQDFLAGGDTQYF. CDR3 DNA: TGTGCCAGCAGCCAAGACTTCCTAGCGGGAGGGGATACGCAGTATTTT.

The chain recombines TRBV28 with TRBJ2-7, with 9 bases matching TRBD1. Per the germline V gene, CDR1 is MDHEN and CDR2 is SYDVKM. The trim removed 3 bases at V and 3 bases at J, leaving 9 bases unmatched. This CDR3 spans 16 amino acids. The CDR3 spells CASSFGQDRGLYEQYF. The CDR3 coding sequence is TGTGCCAGCAGTTTCGGTCAGGACAGGGGCCTCTACGAGCAGTACTTC.

The CDR3 region has the DNA TGTGCCAGCAGCGTAGGCGTAGGAGGAAATGAGCAGTTCTTC. Amino acids: CASSVGVGGNEQFF. J is TRBJ2-1 and V is TRBV9; D might be TRBD2 (5 bases). Germline CDR1 reads SGDLS; CDR2 reads YYNGEE. The CDR3 extends over 14 amino acids. V was shortened by 0 bases and J by 7 bases, with 11 bases between the two germline ends.

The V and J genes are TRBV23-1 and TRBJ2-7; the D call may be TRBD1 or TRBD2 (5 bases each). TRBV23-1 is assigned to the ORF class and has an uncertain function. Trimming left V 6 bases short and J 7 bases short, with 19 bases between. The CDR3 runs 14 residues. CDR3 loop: CASSPRDGEGEQYF. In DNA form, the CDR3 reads TGCGCCAGCAGCCCCAGAGATGGCGAGGGGGAGCAGTACTTC.

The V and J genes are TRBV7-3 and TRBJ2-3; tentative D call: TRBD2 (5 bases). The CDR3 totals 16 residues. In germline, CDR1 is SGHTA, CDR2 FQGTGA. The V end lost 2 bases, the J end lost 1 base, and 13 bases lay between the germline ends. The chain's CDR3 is CASSLPTRMGTDTQYF. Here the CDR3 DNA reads TGTGCCAGCAGCTTACCCACTAGAATGGGCACAGATACGCAGTATTTT. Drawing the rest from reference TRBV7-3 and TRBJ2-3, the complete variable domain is GAGVSQTPSNKVTEKGKYVELRCDPISGHTALYWYRQSLGQGPEFLIYFQGTGAADDSGLPNDRFFAVRPEGSVSTLKIQRTERGDSAVYLCASSLPTRMGTDTQYFGPGTRLTVL.

CDR3: CASSLGVSGRYNEQFF. CDR3 nucleotide sequence: TGTGCCAGCAGCTTAGGGGTGAGCGGGAGGTACAATGAGCAGTTCTTC. This chain connects TRBV5-8 to TRBJ2-1, with 9 bases aligning to TRBD2. This CDR3 region has 16 residues. Trimming cost V 2 bases and J 4 bases; bases outside gene matches: 7. The V gene's germline CDR1 is SGHTS and CDR2 YDEGEE.

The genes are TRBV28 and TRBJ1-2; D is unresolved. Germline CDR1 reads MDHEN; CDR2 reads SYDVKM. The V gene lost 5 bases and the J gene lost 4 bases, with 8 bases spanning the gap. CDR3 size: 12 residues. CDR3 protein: CASSTTSYGYTF. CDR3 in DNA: TGTGCCAGCAGTACCACAAGCTATGGCTACACCTTC.

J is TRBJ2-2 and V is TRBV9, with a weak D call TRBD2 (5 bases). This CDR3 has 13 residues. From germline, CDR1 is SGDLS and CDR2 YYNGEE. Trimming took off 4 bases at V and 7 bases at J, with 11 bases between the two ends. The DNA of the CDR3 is TGTGCCAGCAGCAGATGGGAGTTCGGGGAGCTGTTTTTT. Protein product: CASSRWEFGELFF. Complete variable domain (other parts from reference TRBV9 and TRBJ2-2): DSGVTQTPKHLITATGQRVTLRCSPRSGDLSVYWYQQSLDQGLQFLIQYYNGEERAKGNILERFSAQQFPDLHSELNLSSLELGDSALYFCASSRWEFGELFFGEGSRLTVL.

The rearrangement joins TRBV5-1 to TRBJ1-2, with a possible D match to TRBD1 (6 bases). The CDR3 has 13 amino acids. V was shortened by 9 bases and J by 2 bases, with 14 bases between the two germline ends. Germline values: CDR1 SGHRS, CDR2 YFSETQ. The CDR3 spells CATAVDRNYGYTF. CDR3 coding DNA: TGCGCCACCGCAGTGGACAGAAACTATGGCTACACCTTC. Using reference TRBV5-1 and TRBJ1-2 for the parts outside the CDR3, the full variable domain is KAGVTQTPRYLIKTRGQQVTLSCSPISGHRSVSWYQQTPGQGLQFLFEYFSETQRNKGNFPGRFSGRQFSNSRSEMNVSTLELGDSALYLCATAVDRNYGYTFGSGTRLTVV.

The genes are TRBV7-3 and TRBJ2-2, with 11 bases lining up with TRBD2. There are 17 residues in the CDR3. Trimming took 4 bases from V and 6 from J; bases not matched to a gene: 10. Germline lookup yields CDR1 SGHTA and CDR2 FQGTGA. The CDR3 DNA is TGTGCCAGCAGCTCTAGAGTAGCGGGAGGGCCCTCCGGGGAGCTGTTTTTT. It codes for CASSSRVAGGPSGELFF.

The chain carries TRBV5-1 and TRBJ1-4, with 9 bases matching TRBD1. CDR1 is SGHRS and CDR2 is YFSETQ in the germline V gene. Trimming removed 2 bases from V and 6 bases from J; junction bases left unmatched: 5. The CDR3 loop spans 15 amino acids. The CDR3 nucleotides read TGCGCCAGCAGCTTCTCGGGACAGGGATATGAAAAACTGTTTTTT. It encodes CASSFSGQGYEKLFF.

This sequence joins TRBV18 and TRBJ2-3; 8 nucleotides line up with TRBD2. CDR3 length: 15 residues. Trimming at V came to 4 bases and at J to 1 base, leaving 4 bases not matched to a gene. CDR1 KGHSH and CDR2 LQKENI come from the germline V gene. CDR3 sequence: CASSLPTSGTDTQYF. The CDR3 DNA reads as TGTGCCAGCTCACTGCCGACTAGCGGCACAGATACGCAGTATTTT.

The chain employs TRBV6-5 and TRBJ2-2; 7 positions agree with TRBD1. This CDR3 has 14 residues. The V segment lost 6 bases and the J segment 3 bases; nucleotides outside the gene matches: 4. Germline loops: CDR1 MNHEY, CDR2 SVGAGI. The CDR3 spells CASRRDRDTGELFF. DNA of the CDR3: TGTGCCAGCAGGAGAGACAGGGACACCGGGGAGCTGTTTTTT.

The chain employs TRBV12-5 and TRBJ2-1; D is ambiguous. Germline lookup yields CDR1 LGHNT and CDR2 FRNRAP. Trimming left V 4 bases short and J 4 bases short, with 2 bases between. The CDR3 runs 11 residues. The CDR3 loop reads CASGSYNEQFF. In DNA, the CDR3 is TGTGCTAGTGGTTCTTACAATGAGCAGTTCTTC.

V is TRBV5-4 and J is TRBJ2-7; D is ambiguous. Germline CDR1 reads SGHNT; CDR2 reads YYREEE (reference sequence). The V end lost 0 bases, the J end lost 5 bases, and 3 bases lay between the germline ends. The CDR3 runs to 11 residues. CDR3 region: CASSLDHEQYF. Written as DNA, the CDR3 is TGTGCCAGCAGCTTGGACCACGAGCAGTACTTC. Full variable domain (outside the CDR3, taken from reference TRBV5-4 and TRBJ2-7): ETGVTQSPTHLIKTRGQQVTLRCSSQSGHNTVSWYQQALGQGPQFIFQYYREEENGRGNFPPRFSGLQFPNYSSELNVNALELDDSALYLCASSLDHEQYFGPGTRLTVT.

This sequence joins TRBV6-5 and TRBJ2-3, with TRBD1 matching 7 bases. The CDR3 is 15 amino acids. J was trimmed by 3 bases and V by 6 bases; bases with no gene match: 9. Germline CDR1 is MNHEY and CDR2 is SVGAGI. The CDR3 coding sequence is TGTGCCAGCAGCAACCAGGGGGTGGTTACAGATACGCAGTATTTT. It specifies CASSNQGVVTDTQYF.

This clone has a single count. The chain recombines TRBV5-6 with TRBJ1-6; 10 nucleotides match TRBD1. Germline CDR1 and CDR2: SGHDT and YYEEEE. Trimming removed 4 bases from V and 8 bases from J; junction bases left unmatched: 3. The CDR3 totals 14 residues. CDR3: CASSATGGYSPLHF. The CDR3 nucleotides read TGTGCCAGCAGCGCGACAGGGGGCTATTCACCCCTCCACTTT.

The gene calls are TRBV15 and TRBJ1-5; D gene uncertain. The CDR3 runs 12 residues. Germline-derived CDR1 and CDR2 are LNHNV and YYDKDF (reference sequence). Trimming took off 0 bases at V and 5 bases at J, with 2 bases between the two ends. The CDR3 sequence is CATSRDYQPQHF. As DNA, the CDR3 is TGTGCCACCAGCAGAGATTATCAGCCCCAGCATTTT.

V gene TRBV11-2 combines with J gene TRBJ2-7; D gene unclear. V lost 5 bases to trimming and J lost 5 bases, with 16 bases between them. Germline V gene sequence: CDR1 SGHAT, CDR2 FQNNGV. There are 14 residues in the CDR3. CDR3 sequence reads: CASSHFGARHEQYF. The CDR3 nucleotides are TGTGCCAGCAGCCACTTTGGAGCCCGCCACGAGCAGTACTTC.

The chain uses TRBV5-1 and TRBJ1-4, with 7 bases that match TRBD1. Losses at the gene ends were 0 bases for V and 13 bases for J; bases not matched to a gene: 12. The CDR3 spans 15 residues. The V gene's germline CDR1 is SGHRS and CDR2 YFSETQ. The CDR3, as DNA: TGCGCCAGCAGCTTGGAGGAGGGTGTACAGGGGAGACTGTTTTTT. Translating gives CASSLEEGVQGRLFF.